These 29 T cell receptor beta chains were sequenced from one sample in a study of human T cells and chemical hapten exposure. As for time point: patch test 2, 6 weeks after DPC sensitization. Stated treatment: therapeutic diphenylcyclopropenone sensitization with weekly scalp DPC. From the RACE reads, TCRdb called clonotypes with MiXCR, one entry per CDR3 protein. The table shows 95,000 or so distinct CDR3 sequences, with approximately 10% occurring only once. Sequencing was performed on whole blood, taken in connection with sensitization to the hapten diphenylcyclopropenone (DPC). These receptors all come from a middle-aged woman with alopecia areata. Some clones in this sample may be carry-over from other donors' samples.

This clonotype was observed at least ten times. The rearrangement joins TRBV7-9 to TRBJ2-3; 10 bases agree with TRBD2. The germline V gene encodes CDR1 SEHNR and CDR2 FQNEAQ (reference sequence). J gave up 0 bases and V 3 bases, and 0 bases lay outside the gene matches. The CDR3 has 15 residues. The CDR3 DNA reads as TGTGCCAGCAGCTTTAGCGGGGGGAGCACAGATACGCAGTATTTT. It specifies CASSFSGGSTDTQYF.

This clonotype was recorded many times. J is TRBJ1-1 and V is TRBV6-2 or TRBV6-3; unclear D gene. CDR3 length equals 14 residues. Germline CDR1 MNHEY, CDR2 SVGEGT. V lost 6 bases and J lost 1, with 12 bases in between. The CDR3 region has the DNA TGTGCCAGCAGCCCTTTACATCCGAACACTGAAGCTTTCTTT. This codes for CASSPLHPNTEAFF.

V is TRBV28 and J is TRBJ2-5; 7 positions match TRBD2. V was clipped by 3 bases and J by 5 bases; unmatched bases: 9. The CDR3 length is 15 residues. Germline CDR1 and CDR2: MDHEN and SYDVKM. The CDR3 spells CASSFRGSESETQYF. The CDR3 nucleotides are TGTGCCAGCAGTTTCCGCGGGAGTGAGTCCGAGACCCAGTACTTC.

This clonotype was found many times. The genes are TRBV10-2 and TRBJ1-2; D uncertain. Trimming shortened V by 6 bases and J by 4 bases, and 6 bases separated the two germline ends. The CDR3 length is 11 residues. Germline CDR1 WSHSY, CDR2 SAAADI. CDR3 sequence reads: CASSDSYGYTF. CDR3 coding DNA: TGCGCCAGCAGCGACTCCTATGGCTACACCTTC.

CDR3 DNA: TGTGCCAGCAGCAACTTCCGCTGGACAGGGGGAGGGAACTATGGCTACACCTTC. As protein: CASSNFRWTGGGNYGYTF. This chain links TRBV21-1 with TRBJ1-2; the tabulated D call, TRBD1, remains unverified against the DNA. TRBV21-1 constitutes a pseudogene. The CDR3 runs 18 residues.

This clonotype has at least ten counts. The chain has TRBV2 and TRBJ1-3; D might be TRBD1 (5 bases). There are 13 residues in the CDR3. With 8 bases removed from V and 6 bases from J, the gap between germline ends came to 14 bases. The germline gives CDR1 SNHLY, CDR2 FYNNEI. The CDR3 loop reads CASALGRQNTIYF. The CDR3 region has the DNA TGTGCCAGCGCCCTGGGGCGGCAAAACACCATATATTTT.

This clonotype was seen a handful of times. The CDR3 nucleotides read TGCAGCGTTGCCGGGAGCGGGGGAGAGACCCAGTACTTC. It codes for CSVAGSGGETQYF. The chain uses TRBV29-1 and TRBJ2-5; 8 positions match TRBD2. V shed 4 bases and J 4 bases; nucleotides not matched to a gene: 5. Per the germline V gene, CDR1 is SQVTM and CDR2 is ANQGSEA. The CDR3 contains 13 residues.

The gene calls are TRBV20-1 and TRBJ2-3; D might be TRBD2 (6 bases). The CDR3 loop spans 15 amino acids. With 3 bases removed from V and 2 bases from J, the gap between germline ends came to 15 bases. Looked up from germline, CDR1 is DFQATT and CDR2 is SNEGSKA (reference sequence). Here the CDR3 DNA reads TGCAGTGCTAGGCCCCCGGGACTTGTCACAGATACGCAGTATTTT. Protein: CSARPPGLVTDTQYF.

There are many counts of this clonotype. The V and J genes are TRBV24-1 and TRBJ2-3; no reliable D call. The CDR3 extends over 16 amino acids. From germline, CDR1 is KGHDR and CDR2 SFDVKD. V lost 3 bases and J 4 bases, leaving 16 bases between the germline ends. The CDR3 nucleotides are TGTGCCACCAGTGATCCTACCCGACTTGGCGCAGATACGCAGTATTTT. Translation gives CATSDPTRLGADTQYF.

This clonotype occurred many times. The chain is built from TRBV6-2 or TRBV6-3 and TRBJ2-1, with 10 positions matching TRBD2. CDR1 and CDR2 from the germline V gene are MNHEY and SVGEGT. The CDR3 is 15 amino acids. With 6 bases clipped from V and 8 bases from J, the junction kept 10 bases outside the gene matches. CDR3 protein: CASSSLAGVRDEQFF. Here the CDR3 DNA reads TGTGCCAGCAGCAGTCTAGCGGGAGTACGAGATGAGCAGTTCTTC.

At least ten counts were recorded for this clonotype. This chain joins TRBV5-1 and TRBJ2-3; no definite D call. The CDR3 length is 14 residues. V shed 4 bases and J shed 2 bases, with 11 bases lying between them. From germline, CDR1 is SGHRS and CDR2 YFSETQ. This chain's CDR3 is CASSPTGFTDTQYF. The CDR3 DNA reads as TGCGCCAGCAGCCCAACTGGATTCACAGATACGCAGTATTTT.

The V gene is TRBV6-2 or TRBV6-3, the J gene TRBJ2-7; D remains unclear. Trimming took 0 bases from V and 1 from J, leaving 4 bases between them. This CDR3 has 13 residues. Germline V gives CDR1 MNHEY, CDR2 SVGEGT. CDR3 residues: CASSYSTSYEQYF. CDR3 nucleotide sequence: TGTGCCAGCAGTTACTCGACATCCTACGAGCAGTACTTC.

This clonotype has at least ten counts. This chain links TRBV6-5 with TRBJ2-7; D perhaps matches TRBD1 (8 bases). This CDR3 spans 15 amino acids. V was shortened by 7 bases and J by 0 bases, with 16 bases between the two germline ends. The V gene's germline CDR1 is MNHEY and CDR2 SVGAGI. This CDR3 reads CASTNRGGFSYEQYF. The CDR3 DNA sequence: TGTGCCAGCACTAACAGGGGGGGGTTCTCCTACGAGCAGTACTTC.

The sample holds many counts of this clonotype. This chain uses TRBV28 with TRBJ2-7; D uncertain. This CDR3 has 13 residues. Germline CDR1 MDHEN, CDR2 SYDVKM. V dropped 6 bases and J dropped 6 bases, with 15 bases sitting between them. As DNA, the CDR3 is TGTGCCAGCAGCGCCCTGGTCCCTTCCGAGCAGTACTTC. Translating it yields CASSALVPSEQYF.

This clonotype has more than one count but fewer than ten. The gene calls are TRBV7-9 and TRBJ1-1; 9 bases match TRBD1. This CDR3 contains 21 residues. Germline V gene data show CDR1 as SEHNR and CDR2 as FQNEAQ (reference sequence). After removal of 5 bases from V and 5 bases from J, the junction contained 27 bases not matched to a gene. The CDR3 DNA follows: TGTGCCAGCAGCCTTTTGCCAGTGGGGGTGATTGTGAGGACAGGGGTAACTGAAGCTTTCTTT. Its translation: CASSLLPVGVIVRTGVTEAFF.

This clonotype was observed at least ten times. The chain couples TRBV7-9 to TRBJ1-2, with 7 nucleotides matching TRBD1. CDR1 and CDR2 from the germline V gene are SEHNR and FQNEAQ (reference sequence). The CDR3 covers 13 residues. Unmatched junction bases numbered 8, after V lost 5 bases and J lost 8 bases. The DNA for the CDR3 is TGTGCCAGCAGCCCACCGGACAGGAAGGGCTACACCTTC. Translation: CASSPPDRKGYTF.

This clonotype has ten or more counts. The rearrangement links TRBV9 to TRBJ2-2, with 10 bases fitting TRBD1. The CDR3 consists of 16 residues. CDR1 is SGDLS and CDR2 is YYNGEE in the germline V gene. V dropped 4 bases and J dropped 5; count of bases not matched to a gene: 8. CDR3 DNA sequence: TGTGCCAGCAGCTCCGATGACAGGGGGCAGACCGGGGAGCTGTTTTTT. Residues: CASSSDDRGQTGELFF.

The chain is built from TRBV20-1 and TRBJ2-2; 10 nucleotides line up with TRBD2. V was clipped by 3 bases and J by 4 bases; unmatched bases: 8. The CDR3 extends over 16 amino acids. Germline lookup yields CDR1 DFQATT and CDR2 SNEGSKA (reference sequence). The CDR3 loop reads CSASAAGGRPTGELFF. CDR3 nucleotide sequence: TGCAGTGCTAGTGCAGCGGGGGGGCGCCCCACCGGGGAGCTGTTTTTT.

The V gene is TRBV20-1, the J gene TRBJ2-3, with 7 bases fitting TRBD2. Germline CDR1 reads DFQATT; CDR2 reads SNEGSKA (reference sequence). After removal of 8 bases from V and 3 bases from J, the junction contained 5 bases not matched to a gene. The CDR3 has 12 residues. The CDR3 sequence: CSLGGSTDTQYF. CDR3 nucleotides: TGCAGTTTGGGGGGGTCGACAGATACGCAGTATTTT.

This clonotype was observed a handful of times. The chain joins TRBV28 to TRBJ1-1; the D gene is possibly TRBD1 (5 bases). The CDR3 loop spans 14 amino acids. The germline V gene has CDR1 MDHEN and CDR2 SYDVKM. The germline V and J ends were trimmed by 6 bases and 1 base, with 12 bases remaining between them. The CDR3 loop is CASRPGGSNTEAFF. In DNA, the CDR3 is TGTGCCAGCAGGCCGGGGGGGTCGAACACTGAAGCTTTCTTT.

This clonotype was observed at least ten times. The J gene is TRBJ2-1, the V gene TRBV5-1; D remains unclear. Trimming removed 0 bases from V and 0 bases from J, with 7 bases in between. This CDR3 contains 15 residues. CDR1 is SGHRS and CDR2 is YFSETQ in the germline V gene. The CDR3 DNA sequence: TGCGCCAGCAGCTTGGTCGCAGGCTCCTACAATGAGCAGTTCTTC. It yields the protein CASSLVAGSYNEQFF.

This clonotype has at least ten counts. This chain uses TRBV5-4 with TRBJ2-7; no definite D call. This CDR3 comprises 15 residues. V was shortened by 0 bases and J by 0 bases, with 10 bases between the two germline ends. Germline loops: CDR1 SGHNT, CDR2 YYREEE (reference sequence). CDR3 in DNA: TGTGCCAGCAGCTTGGGTGGTGGTAGCTCCTACGAGCAGTACTTC. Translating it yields CASSLGGGSSYEQYF.

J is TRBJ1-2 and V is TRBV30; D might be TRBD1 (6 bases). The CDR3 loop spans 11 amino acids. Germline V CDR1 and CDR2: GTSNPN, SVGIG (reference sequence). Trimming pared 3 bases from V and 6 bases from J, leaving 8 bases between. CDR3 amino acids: CAWRAGDGYTF. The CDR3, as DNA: TGTGCCTGGAGGGCAGGGGATGGCTACACCTTC.

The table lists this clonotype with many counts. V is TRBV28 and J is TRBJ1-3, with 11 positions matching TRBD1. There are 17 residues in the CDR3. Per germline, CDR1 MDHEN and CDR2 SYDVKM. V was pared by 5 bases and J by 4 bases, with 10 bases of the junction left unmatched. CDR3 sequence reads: CASSRLGQGARGNTIYF. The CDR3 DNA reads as TGTGCCAGCAGTCGCCTCGGACAGGGGGCGAGGGGAAACACCATATATTTT.

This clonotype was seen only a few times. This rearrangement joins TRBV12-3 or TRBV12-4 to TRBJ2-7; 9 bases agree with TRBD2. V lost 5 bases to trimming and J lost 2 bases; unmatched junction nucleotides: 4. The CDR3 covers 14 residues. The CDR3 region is CASSASGVTYEQYF. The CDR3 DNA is TGTGCCAGCAGTGCTAGCGGGGTGACCTACGAGCAGTACTTC.

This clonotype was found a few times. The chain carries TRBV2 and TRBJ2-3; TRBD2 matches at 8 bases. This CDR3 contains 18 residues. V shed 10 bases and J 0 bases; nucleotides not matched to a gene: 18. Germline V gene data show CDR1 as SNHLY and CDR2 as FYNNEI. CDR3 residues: CAISSGPDKRTSTDTQYF. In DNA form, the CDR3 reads TGTGCCATCTCTAGCGGGCCGGACAAACGGACGAGCACAGATACGCAGTATTTT.

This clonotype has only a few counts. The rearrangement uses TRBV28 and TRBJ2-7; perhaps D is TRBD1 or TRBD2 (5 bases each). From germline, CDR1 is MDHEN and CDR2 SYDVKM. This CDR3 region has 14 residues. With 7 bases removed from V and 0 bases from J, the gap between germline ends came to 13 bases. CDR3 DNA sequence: TGTGCCAGCAATTTCGGGACCACCTCCTACGAGCAGTACTTC. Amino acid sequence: CASNFGTTSYEQYF.

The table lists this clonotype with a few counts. CDR3 region: CASSQDRGSGGADTQYF. The CDR3 coding sequence is TGTGCCAGCAGCCAAGATCGCGGTAGCGGGGGAGCAGATACGCAGTATTTT. The chain carries TRBV3-1 and TRBJ2-3, with TRBD2 matching over 9 bases. The CDR3 totals 17 residues. Trimming at V came to 0 bases and at J to 4 bases, leaving 8 bases not matched to a gene. In germline, CDR1 is LGHDT, CDR2 YNNKEL (reference sequence).

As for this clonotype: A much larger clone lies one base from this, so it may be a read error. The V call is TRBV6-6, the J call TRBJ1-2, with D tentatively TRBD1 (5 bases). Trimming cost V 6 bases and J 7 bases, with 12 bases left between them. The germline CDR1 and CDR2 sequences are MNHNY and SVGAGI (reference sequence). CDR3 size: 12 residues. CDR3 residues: CASSRGPAGYTF. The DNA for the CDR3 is TGTGCCAGCAGCCGGGGCCCCGCTGGCTACACCTTC.